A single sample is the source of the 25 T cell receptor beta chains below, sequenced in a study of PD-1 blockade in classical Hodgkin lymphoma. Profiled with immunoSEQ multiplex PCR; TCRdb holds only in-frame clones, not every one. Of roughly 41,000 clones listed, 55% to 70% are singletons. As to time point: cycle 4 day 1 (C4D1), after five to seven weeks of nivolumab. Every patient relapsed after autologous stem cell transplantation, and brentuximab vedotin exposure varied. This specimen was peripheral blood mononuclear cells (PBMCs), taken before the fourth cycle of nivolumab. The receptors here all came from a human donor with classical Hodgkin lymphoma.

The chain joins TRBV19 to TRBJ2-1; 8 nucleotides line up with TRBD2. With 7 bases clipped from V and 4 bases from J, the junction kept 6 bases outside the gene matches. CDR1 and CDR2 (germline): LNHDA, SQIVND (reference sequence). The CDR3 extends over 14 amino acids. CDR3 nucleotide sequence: TGTGCCAGTATGGGCGGGGGGCTGTACAATGAGCAGTTCTTC. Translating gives CASMGGGLYNEQFF.

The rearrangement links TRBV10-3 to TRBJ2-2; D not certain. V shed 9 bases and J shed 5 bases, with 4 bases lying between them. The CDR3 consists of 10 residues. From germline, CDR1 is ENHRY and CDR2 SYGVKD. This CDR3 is CAMGTGELFF. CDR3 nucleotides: TGTGCCATGGGGACCGGGGAGCTGTTTTTT.

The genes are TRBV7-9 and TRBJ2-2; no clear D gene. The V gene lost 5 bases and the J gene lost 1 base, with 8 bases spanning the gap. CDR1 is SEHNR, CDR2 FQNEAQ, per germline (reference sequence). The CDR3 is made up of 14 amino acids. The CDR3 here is CASSLMMNTGELFF. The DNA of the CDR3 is TGTGCCAGCAGCCTAATGATGAACACCGGGGAGCTGTTTTTT.

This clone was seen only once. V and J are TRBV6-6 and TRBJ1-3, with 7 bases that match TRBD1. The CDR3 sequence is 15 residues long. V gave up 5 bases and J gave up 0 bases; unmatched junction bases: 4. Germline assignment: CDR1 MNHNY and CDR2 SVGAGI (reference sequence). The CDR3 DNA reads TGTGCCAGCAGTCCCGGGACAGCCTCTGGAAACACCATATATTTT. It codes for CASSPGTASGNTIYF.

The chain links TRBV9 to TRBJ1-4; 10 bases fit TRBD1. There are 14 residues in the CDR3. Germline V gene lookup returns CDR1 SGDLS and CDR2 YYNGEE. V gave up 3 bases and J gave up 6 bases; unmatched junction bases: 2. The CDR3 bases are TGTGCCAGCAGCGCTGGGACAGGGGATGAAAAACTGTTTTTT. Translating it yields CASSAGTGDEKLFF.

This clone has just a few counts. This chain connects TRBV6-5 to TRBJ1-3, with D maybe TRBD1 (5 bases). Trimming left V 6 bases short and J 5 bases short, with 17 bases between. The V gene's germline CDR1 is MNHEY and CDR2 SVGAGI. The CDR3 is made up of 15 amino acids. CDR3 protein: CASSRQRDRRNTIYF. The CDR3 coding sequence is TGTGCCAGCAGCCGACAACGGGACCGTCGAAACACCATATATTTT.

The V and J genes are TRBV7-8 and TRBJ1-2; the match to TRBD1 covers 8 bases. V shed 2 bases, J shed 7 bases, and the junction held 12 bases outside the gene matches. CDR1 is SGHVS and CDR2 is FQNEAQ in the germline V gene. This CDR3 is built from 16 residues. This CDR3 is CASSLRADRVIGGYTF. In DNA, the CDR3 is TGTGCCAGCAGCTTACGGGCGGACAGGGTAATCGGTGGCTACACCTTC. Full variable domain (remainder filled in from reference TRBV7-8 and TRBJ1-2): GAGVSQSPRYKVAKRGQDVALRCDPISGHVSLFWYQQALGQGPEFLTYFQNEAQLDKSGLPSDRFFAERPEGSVSTLKIQRTQQEDSAVYLCASSLRADRVIGGYTFGSGTRLTVV.

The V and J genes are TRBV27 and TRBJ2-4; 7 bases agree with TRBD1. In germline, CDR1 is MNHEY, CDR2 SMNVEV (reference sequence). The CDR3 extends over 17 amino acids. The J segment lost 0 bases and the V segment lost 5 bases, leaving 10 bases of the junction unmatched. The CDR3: CASSPISTGLAKNIQYF. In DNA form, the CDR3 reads TGTGCCAGCAGTCCGATCTCGACAGGGTTAGCCAAAAACATTCAGTACTTC.

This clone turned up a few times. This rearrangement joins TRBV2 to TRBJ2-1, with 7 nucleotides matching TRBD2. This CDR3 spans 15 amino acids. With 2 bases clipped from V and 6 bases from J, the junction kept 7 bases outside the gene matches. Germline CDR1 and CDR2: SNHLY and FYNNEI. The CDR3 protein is CASSEPVGRVNEQFF. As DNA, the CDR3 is TGTGCCAGCAGTGAACCGGTTGGGAGGGTCAATGAGCAGTTCTTC. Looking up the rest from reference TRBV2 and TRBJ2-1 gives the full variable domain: EPEVTQTPSHQVTQMGQEVILRCVPISNHLYFYWYRQILGQKVEFLVSFYNNEISEKSEIFDDQFSVERPDGSNFTLKIRSTKLEDSAMYFCASSEPVGRVNEQFFGPGTRLTVL.

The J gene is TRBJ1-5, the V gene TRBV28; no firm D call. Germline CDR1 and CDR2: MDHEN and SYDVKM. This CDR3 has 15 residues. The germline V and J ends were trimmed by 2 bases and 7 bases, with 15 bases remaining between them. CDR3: CASSLASLGGQPQHF. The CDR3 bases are TGTGCCAGCAGTTTAGCATCCCTGGGAGGGCAGCCCCAGCATTTT.

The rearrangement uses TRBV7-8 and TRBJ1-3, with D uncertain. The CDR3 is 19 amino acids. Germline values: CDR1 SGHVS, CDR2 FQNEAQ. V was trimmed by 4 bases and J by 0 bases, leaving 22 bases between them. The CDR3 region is CASSSGFFEGTYSGNTIYF. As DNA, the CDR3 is TGTGCCAGCAGCTCCGGGTTCTTCGAAGGAACTTACTCTGGAAACACCATATATTTT.

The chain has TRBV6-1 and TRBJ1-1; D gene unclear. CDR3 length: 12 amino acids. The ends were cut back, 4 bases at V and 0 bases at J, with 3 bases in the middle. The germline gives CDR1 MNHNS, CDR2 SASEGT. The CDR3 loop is CASSGMNTEAFF. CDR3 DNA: TGTGCCAGCAGTGGAATGAACACTGAAGCTTTCTTT.

CDR3 DNA: TGTGCCATCAGTGAGCAAGGACTAGCGGGGGGGAACACCGGGGAGCTGTTTTTT. Amino acids: CAISEQGLAGGNTGELFF. The chain links TRBV10-3 to TRBJ2-2, with TRBD2 identical over 14 bases. Germline lookup yields CDR1 ENHRY and CDR2 SYGVKD. This CDR3 is 18 amino acids long. V shed 2 bases, J shed 1 base, and the junction held 3 bases outside the gene matches.

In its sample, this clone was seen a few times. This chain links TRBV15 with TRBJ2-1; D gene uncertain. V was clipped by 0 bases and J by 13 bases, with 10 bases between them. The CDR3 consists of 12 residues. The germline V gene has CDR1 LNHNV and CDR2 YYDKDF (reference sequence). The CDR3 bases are TGTGCCACCAGCAGAGATGTACAGTCCCAGTTCTTC. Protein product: CATSRDVQSQFF.

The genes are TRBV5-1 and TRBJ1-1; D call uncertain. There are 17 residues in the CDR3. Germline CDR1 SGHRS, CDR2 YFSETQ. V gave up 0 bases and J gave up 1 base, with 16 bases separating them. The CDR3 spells CASSLVGSGNGNTEAFF. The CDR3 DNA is TGCGCCAGCAGCTTGGTCGGGTCGGGGAATGGGAACACTGAAGCTTTCTTT.

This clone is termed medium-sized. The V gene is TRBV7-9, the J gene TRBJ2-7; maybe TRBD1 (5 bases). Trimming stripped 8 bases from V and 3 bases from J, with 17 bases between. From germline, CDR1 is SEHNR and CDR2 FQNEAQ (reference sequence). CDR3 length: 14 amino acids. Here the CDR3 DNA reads TGTGCCAGCTCGGACACCACCGGCGACTACGAGCAGTACTTC. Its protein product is CASSDTTGDYEQYF.

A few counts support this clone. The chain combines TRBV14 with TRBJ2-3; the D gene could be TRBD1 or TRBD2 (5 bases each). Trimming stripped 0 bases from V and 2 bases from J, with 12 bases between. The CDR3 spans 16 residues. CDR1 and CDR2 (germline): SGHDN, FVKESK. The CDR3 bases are TGTGCCAGCAGCCAAGATATCCGGGGCTACACAGATACGCAGTATTTT. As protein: CASSQDIRGYTDTQYF.

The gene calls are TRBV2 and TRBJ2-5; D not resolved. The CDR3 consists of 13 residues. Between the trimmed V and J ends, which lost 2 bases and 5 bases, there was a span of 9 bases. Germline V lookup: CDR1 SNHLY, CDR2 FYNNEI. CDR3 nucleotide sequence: TGTGCCAGCAGTGAATCGGGCAGTGAGACCCAGTACTTC. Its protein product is CASSESGSETQYF.

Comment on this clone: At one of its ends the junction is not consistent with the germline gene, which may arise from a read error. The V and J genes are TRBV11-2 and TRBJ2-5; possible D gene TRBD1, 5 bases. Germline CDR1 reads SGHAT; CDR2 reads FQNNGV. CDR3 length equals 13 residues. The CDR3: CAGSLGREETQYF. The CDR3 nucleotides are TGTGCCGGCAGCTTAGGCAGGGAAGAGACCCAGTACTTC.

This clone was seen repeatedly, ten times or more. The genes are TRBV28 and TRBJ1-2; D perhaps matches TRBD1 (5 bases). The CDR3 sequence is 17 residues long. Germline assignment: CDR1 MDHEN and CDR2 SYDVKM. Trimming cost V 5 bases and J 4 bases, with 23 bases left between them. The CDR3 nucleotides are TGTGCCAGCAGTGCCCCCGGGGCGGTGGAGAAAGGCTATGGCTACACCTTC. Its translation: CASSAPGAVEKGYGYTF.

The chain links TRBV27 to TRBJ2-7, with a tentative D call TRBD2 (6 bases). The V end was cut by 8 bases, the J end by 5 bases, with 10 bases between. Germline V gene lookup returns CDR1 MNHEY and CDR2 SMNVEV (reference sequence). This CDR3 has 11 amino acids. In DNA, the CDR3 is TGTGCCAGCCAGGAGGGCAACGAGCAGTACTTC. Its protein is CASQEGNEQYF.

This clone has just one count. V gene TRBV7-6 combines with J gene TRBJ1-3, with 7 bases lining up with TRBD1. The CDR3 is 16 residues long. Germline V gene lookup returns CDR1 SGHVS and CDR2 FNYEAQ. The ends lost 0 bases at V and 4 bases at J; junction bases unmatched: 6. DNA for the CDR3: TGTGCCAGCAGCTTAGCAGCGACAGGGTTCGGAAACACCATATATTTT. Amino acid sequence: CASSLAATGFGNTIYF.

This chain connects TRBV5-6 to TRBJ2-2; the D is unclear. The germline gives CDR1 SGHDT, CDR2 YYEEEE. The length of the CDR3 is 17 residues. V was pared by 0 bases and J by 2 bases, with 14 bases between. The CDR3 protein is CASSLAMRMGNTGELFF. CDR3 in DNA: TGTGCCAGCAGCTTGGCCATGAGGATGGGAAACACCGGGGAGCTGTTTTTT.

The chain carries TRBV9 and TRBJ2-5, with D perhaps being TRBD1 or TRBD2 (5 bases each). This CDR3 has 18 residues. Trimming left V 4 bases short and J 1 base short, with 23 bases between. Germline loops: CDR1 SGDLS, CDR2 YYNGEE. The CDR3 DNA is TGTGCCAGCAGCCCTAGCCGTGGAACGGGGACCCCCCAAGAGACCCAGTACTTC. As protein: CASSPSRGTGTPQETQYF.

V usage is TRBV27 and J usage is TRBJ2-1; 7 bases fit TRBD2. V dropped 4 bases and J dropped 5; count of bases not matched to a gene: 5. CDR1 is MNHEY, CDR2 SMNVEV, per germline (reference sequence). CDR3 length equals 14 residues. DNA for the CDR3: TGTGCCAGCAGTTCCGGGACTACGAACAATGAGCAGTTCTTC. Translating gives CASSSGTTNNEQFF.